The T cell receptor beta chain under discussion was sequenced for a study of blood T cell repertoires in COVID-19. Across the study: Acute and convalescent COVID-19 specimens originated in the United States, Italy and Spain. Nucleic acid was either cDNA or gDNA, and it came from T cells, B-cell-depleted T cells, or PBMCs.

In the authors' workflow: Amplification of reference gene primers provided the estimated nucleated cell counts. Sequencing used immunoSEQ multiplex PCR; TCRdb keeps in-frame clones, though not all of them. That table gives V, J and clone size, and the DNA gave D and trimming. The sample lists hundreds of thousands of clones; roughly 85% were seen once. Trimming removed 6 bases from V and 7 bases from J; junction bases left unmatched: 9. CDR3 length: 16 residues. Germline V gene data show CDR1 as MDHEN and CDR2 as SYDVKM. This receptor was identified in a woman older than 75 with acute or convalescent COVID-19. This chain connects TRBV28 to TRBJ2-2; 12 bases align to TRBD2. The sequenced material came from peripheral blood. As DNA, the CDR3 is TGTGCCAGCAGCCTCCCTAGCGGGGGGGCCCGCGGGGAGCTGTTTTTT. Amino acids: CASSLPSGGARGELFF.